The clone carrying this TCR beta chain was detected only a few times. Its matching antigen is unknown. A multiplex PCR was run with 60 Vbeta primers and 13 Jbeta primers. The table came from immunoSEQ multiplex PCR; TCRdb's copy has only in-frame clones and leaves some out. The sample includes about 190,000 clones, roughly 80% of them seen just once. This sample is drawn from a study of cytomegalovirus exposure and HLA in healthy donors. These donors, healthy bone marrow donors, were studied. Study-wide points: Among TCR beta chains, those listed as cytomegalovirus-associated numbered about 150.

Sequencing used PBMCs. The source is a woman in her late teens or twenties in good health and CMV-seronegative.

The CDR3 bases are TGTGCCAGCAGCTCCTGGTCCAGCGGGAGGGCCGAGCAGTACTTC. Protein product: CASSSWSSGRAEQYF. The chain joins TRBV7-8 to TRBJ2-7, with 10 bases fitting TRBD2. CDR3 length equals 15 residues. Trimming took 4 bases from V and 6 from J; bases not matched to a gene: 9. The V gene's germline CDR1 is SGHVS and CDR2 FQNEAQ.